This passage covers 20 T cell receptor beta chains from one sample sequenced in a study of post-analysis software for immune sequencing data. Study-level results: In patients, TRBV5-6, TRBV5-1 and TRBV20-1 belonged to 4 or 5 TRBV segments found more frequently than in controls.

No antigens are known for them. Unique molecular identifiers featured in each of the TCR beta cDNA libraries. Via MiXCR, TCRdb re-called the PCR reads, giving one row per CDR3 protein. This sample has hundreds of thousands of distinct CDR3 sequences, with roughly 29% found just once. The sequenced material came from blood. The receptors shown here come from a girl aged 5-17 years with multiple sclerosis.

The J gene is TRBJ2-7, the V gene TRBV28; D call uncertain. The germline CDR1 and CDR2 sequences are MDHEN and SYDVKM. The ends were cut back, 3 bases at V and 2 bases at J, with 11 bases in the middle. The CDR3 sequence is 14 residues long. CDR3 region: CASSFMNAPYEQYF. In nucleotides, the CDR3 is TGTGCCAGCAGTTTTATGAATGCTCCCTACGAGCAGTACTTC.

This clonotype was found a few times. The rearrangement uses TRBV15 and TRBJ2-3, with no clear D. CDR3 length equals 13 residues. From germline, CDR1 is LNHNV and CDR2 YYDKDF (reference sequence). V gave up 0 bases and J gave up 6 bases, with 7 bases separating them. CDR3 protein: CATSRDFLDTQYF. CDR3 bases: TGTGCCACCAGCAGAGATTTCCTTGATACGCAGTATTTT.

In this sample, this clonotype turned up a few times. The chain recombines TRBV28 with TRBJ2-7; D perhaps matches TRBD2 (6 bases). The J call may be faulty, since TRBJ2-5 better matches the DNA end. The length of the CDR3 is 16 residues. Germline CDR1 MDHEN, CDR2 SYDVKM. CDR3 in DNA: TGTGCCAGCAGTCCGGCGCAGGCGGGGACCCCGGAGACCCAGTACTTC. Encoded protein: CASSPAQAGTPETQYF.

This clonotype showed up just a few times. The chain carries TRBV20-1 and TRBJ2-5; 14 nucleotides align to TRBD2. The V gene's germline CDR1 is DFQATT and CDR2 SNEGSKA (reference sequence). The length of the CDR3 is 16 residues. With 2 bases clipped from V and 4 bases from J, the junction kept 6 bases outside the gene matches. The CDR3 nucleotides are TGCAGTGCTAGACCCACAGGACTAGCGGGGGGAGAGACCCAGTACTTC. It codes for CSARPTGLAGGETQYF.

The chain links TRBV9 to TRBJ2-3; possibly TRBD1 or TRBD2 for D (7 bases each). V dropped 3 bases and J dropped 2 bases, with 13 bases sitting between them. There are 15 residues in the CDR3. Germline assignment: CDR1 SGDLS and CDR2 YYNGEE. The CDR3 here is CASSGRGTATDTQYF. Here the CDR3 DNA reads TGTGCCAGCAGCGGGCGGGGGACAGCCACAGATACGCAGTATTTT.

This chain joins TRBV20-1 and TRBJ2-1; 9 bases align to TRBD2. The junction had 3 bases not matched to a gene; V was cut back by 1 base and J by 5 bases. The V gene's germline CDR1 is DFQATT and CDR2 SNEGSKA (reference sequence). CDR3 length: 14 amino acids. As DNA, the CDR3 is TGCAGTGCTAGAGTGGTAGCGGGGGACAATGAGCAGTTCTTC. Protein product: CSARVVAGDNEQFF.

J is TRBJ2-3 and V is TRBV15; D unresolved. Germline-derived CDR1 and CDR2 are LNHNV and YYDKDF (reference sequence). V lost 1 base, J lost 4 bases, and 9 bases lay in between. This CDR3 is 14 amino acids long. This chain's CDR3 is CATSRALIADTQYF. Written as DNA, the CDR3 is TGTGCCACCAGCAGAGCGCTAATCGCAGATACGCAGTATTTT.

The chain joins TRBV27 to TRBJ1-5, with D tentatively TRBD1 (6 bases). This CDR3 has 15 amino acids. V dropped 4 bases and J dropped 1 base, with 11 bases sitting between them. CDR1 and CDR2 (germline): MNHEY, SMNVEV (reference sequence). CDR3 DNA: TGTGCCAGCAGTTCCAGGAGGGGGAGCAATCAGCCCCAGCATTTT. Translating it yields CASSSRRGSNQPQHF.

This clonotype was observed a few times. The CDR3 DNA follows: TGTGCCAGCAGCACCCGACAGGGGAGGGGGAAGTACTTC. Translation gives CASSTRQGRGKYF. The chain is built from TRBV5-6 and TRBJ2-7; D is perhaps TRBD1 (8 bases). Trimming removed 4 bases at V and 11 bases at J, with 19 bases between. The CDR3 spans 13 residues. Germline V lookup: CDR1 SGHDT, CDR2 YYEEEE.

The rearrangement joins TRBV11-2 to TRBJ2-7; TRBD2 matches 12 bases. Trimming cost V 5 bases and J 7 bases; bases outside gene matches: 9. Germline V gene lookup returns CDR1 SGHAT and CDR2 FQNNGV. The CDR3 loop spans 15 amino acids. CDR3 nucleotide sequence: TGTGCCAGCAGCCGGGGACTAGCGGGCACAGGGGAGCAGTACTTC. Protein product: CASSRGLAGTGEQYF.

Regarding this clonotype: A clone one base away is much larger, so this may be a read error. The chain combines TRBV7-2 with TRBJ2-1, with TRBD2 as a possible D gene (5 bases). This CDR3 contains 16 residues. V lost 4 bases, J lost 6 bases, and 19 bases lay in between. Germline V gene sequence: CDR1 SGHTA, CDR2 FQGNSA. CDR3: CASSSPMAGYCNEQFF. The CDR3 coding sequence is TGTGCCAGCAGCTCCCCAATGGCGGGTTACTGCAATGAGCAGTTCTTC.

V and J are TRBV29-1 and TRBJ1-4; D is possibly TRBD1 (5 bases). The CDR3 loop spans 15 amino acids. Germline values: CDR1 SQVTM, CDR2 ANQGSEA. Trimming cost V 0 bases and J 6 bases, with 14 bases left between them. The CDR3 loop reads CSVEDNGLGHEKLFF. CDR3 in DNA: TGCAGCGTTGAAGATAACGGCTTGGGGCATGAAAAACTGTTTTTT.

This chain joins TRBV15 and TRBJ2-5; 11 bases agree with TRBD2. The CDR3 totals 15 residues. V lost 3 bases, J lost 3 bases, and 3 bases stayed unmatched. The germline gives CDR1 LNHNV, CDR2 YYDKDF (reference sequence). The CDR3: CATSRGTSGEETQYF. In DNA, the CDR3 is TGTGCCACCAGCAGGGGGACTAGCGGAGAAGAGACCCAGTACTTC.

This clonotype was observed a few times. V usage is TRBV5-1 and J usage is TRBJ1-1; D is ambiguous. The V end was cut by 4 bases, the J end by 8 bases, with 18 bases between. The length of the CDR3 is 14 residues. The germline gives CDR1 SGHRS, CDR2 YFSETQ. The CDR3 coding sequence is TGCGCCAGCAGCCCCTTGACGGAAAGTGCGGAAGCTTTCTTT. Translating it yields CASSPLTESAEAFF.

The V and J genes are TRBV7-2 and TRBJ2-3, with TRBD2 as a possible D gene (5 bases). Germline CDR1 and CDR2: SGHTA and FQGNSA. The length of the CDR3 is 16 residues. The V end was cut by 1 base, the J end by 2 bases, with 13 bases between. In DNA, the CDR3 is TGTGCCAGCAGCTTAGTGCTAGCTAGTTACACAGATACGCAGTATTTT. The encoded protein is CASSLVLASYTDTQYF.

The rearrangement uses TRBV3-1 and TRBJ1-2, with D uncertain. V lost 1 base to trimming and J lost 1 base, with 10 bases between them. The length of the CDR3 is 15 residues. Germline V gene lookup returns CDR1 LGHDT and CDR2 YNNKEL (reference sequence). The CDR3 nucleotides read TGTGCCAGCAGCCAAGCCGGTGGTATTAACTATGGCTACACCTTC. Translating gives CASSQAGGINYGYTF. Combining the CDR3 with reference TRBV3-1 and TRBJ1-2 gives the whole variable domain DTAVSQTPKYLVTQMGNDKSIKCEQNLGHDTMYWYKQDSKKFLKIMFSYNNKELIINETVPNRFSPKSPDKAHLNLHINSLELGDSAVYFCASSQAGGINYGYTFGSGTRLTVV.

This clonotype was picked up many times. The chain's CDR3 is CASSQGTQETQYF. The CDR3 region has the DNA TGCGCCAGCAGCCAGGGAACACAAGAGACCCAGTACTTC. V and J are TRBV4-1 and TRBJ2-5; D is ambiguous. The V gene lost 3 bases and the J gene lost 2 bases, with 7 bases spanning the gap. This CDR3 spans 13 amino acids. In germline, CDR1 is MGHRA, CDR2 YSYEKL.

In this sample, this clonotype turned up a few times. CDR3 in DNA: TGTGCCAGCAGACGCGGGCCGTTGAACACTGAAGCTTTCTTT. Its translation: CASRRGPLNTEAFF. The chain has TRBV6-2 or TRBV6-3 and TRBJ1-1; the D is unclear. The CDR3 totals 14 residues. Per the germline V gene, CDR1 is MNHEY and CDR2 is SVGEGT. Trimming took 6 bases from V and 0 from J, leaving 11 bases between them.

The chain uses TRBV27 and TRBJ2-5; TRBD2 is a possible D gene (6 bases). The DNA end lines up better with TRBJ2-7; the J call may be wrong. This CDR3 has 14 residues. CDR1 and CDR2 from the germline V gene are MNHEY and SMNVEV (reference sequence). The CDR3 protein is CASSPSAGLYEQYF. CDR3 bases: TGTGCCAGCAGTCCATCTGCGGGGCTGTACGAGCAGTACTTC.

The genes are TRBV30 and TRBJ2-3; 9 positions agree with TRBD2. Germline trimming cut 0 bases from V and 6 bases from J; bases unmatched to any gene: 7. There are 15 residues in the CDR3. Germline CDR1 and CDR2: GTSNPN and SVGIG (reference sequence). The CDR3 here is CAWSVPASGTDTQYF. The CDR3 region has the DNA TGTGCCTGGAGTGTACCGGCTAGCGGGACTGATACGCAGTATTTT.